These 10 T cell receptor beta chains originate from one sample sequenced in a study of blood T cell repertoires in COVID-19. The protocol was immunoSEQ multiplex PCR, while the TCRdb copy is restricted to in-frame clones and leaves out a portion. Of over 350,000 clones listed, 88% are singletons. Sample: PBMCs or T cells enriched from blood (not recorded which). Receptors were obtained from a woman aged 25 to 39 with acute COVID-19.

The V gene is TRBV9, the J gene TRBJ1-2; the match to TRBD1 covers 10 bases. Germline CDR1 is SGDLS and CDR2 is YYNGEE. The CDR3 totals 19 residues. Trimming removed 0 bases from V and 0 bases from J; junction bases left unmatched: 11. CDR3 bases: TGTGCCAGCAGCGTAGGAGTTAGGGACAGGGGTCCGGCTAACTATGGCTACACCTTC. It encodes CASSVGVRDRGPANYGYTF. The full variable domain, rest sourced from reference TRBV9 and TRBJ1-2, is DSGVTQTPKHLITATGQRVTLRCSPRSGDLSVYWYQQSLDQGLQFLIQYYNGEERAKGNILERFSAQQFPDLHSELNLSSLELGDSALYFCASSVGVRDRGPANYGYTFGSGTRLTVV.

The chain combines TRBV10-3 with TRBJ1-2, with 8 bases fitting TRBD1. The CDR3 is made up of 13 amino acids. Germline-derived CDR1 and CDR2 are ENHRY and SYGVKD. V dropped 11 bases and J dropped 2; count of bases not matched to a gene: 7. This CDR3 reads CAAGTGPNYGYTF. CDR3 in DNA: TGTGCCGCCGGGACAGGACCGAACTATGGCTACACCTTC.

V is TRBV18 and J is TRBJ1-5, with no clear D. Germline assignment: CDR1 KGHSH and CDR2 LQKENI. Between the trimmed V and J ends, which lost 3 bases and 0 bases, there was a span of 18 bases. This CDR3 spans 18 amino acids. Written as DNA, the CDR3 is TGTGCCAGCTCACCGAGACCGATTGGACGGGATAGCAATCAGCCCCAGCATTTT. This translates into CASSPRPIGRDSNQPQHF. Based on the CDR3 plus reference TRBV18 and TRBJ1-5, the full variable domain is NAGVMQNPRHLVRRRGQEARLRCSPMKGHSHVYWYRQLPEEGLKFMVYLQKENIIDESGMPKERFSAEFPKEGPSILRIQQVVRGDSAAYFCASSPRPIGRDSNQPQHFGDGTRLSIL.

This clone has only one observation. V usage is TRBV7-3 and J usage is TRBJ1-1; D unclear. The ends were cut back, 3 bases at V and 0 bases at J, with 5 bases in the middle. This CDR3 comprises 13 residues. The germline CDR1 and CDR2 sequences are SGHTA and FQGTGA. This CDR3 is CASSFSVNTEAFF. The CDR3, as DNA: TGTGCCAGCAGCTTCTCAGTGAACACTGAAGCTTTCTTT. The full variable domain, its missing parts supplied by reference TRBV7-3 and TRBJ1-1, is GAGVSQTPSNKVTEKGKYVELRCDPISGHTALYWYRQSLGQGPEFLIYFQGTGAADDSGLPNDRFFAVRPEGSVSTLKIQRTERGDSAVYLCASSFSVNTEAFFGQGTRLTVV.

CDR3 sequence reads: CASIASTRDTGELFF. The CDR3 nucleotides are TGTGCCAGTATTGCTAGCACGCGGGACACCGGGGAGCTGTTTTTT. The V call is TRBV19, the J call TRBJ2-2; D possibly corresponds to TRBD2 (5 bases). V was trimmed by 7 bases and J by 3 bases, leaving 15 bases between them. The germline gives CDR1 LNHDA, CDR2 SQIVND (reference sequence). The CDR3 loop spans 15 amino acids.

This clone was seen only once. The chain employs TRBV10-3 and TRBJ2-3, with TRBD1 matching over 9 bases. The length of the CDR3 is 16 residues. From germline, CDR1 is ENHRY and CDR2 SYGVKD. J lost 6 bases, V lost 4 bases, and 11 bases had no gene match. CDR3 nucleotides: TGTGCCATCAGTGCCACCGGGACAGGGTATGGGGATACGCAGTATTTT. Encoded protein: CAISATGTGYGDTQYF.

This clone occurred once. The gene calls are TRBV2 and TRBJ2-7; possible D gene TRBD2, 5 bases. The CDR3 totals 14 residues. V shed 6 bases and J shed 0 bases, with 12 bases lying between them. Germline CDR1 and CDR2: SNHLY and FYNNEI. CDR3 in amino acids: CASRADEPSYEQYF. CDR3 in DNA: TGTGCCAGCAGAGCGGACGAGCCCTCCTACGAGCAGTACTTC.

V is TRBV5-1 and J is TRBJ2-7; no clear D gene. V was shortened by 1 base and J by 5 bases, with 7 bases between the two germline ends. The V gene's germline CDR1 is SGHRS and CDR2 YFSETQ. The CDR3 runs 12 residues. CDR3 coding DNA: TGCGCCAGCAGCTTGCATAGTGACGAGCAGTACTTC. Translating gives CASSLHSDEQYF.

This chain connects TRBV2 to TRBJ2-7; 8 bases fit TRBD1. The V gene's germline CDR1 is SNHLY and CDR2 FYNNEI. CDR3 length equals 12 residues. V lost 7 bases to trimming and J lost 5 bases; unmatched junction nucleotides: 4. In nucleotides, the CDR3 is TGTGCCAGCAAGCAGGGGGCCAACGAGCAGTACTTC. Translated: CASKQGANEQYF.

The rearrangement joins TRBV6-2 or TRBV6-3 to TRBJ1-2; TRBD1 matches at 7 bases. With V trimmed by 6 bases and J by 4 bases, 11 bases remained unmatched. CDR1 is MNHEY, CDR2 SVGEGT, per germline. The CDR3 covers 15 residues. The CDR3 reads CASSPRDRPFYGYTF. Here the CDR3 DNA reads TGTGCCAGCAGCCCAAGGGACAGACCCTTCTATGGCTACACCTTC.